Below, 2 T cell receptor beta chains from the same sample are listed, as sequenced in a study of CD8 T cells in Susac syndrome. The authors reverse transcribed roughly 0.5 to 1 ug RNA with random hexamers. One entry per CDR3 protein, called by TCRdb with MiXCR from the immunoSEQ multiplex PCR reads. This table has 120,000 to 150,000 distinct CDR3 sequences, around 94% appearing once. The sample consisted of CD8+ T cells from PBMCs. The receptor set was obtained from a human donor in good health.

The rearrangement joins TRBV6-2 or TRBV6-3 to TRBJ2-7; 7 bases agree with TRBD2. The CDR3 extends over 14 amino acids. CDR1 and CDR2 from the germline V gene are MNHEY and SVGEGT. The J segment lost 5 bases and the V segment lost 4 bases, leaving 8 bases of the junction unmatched. In DNA form, the CDR3 reads TGTGCCAGCAGTTCCCTAGCGGAGGGTGACGAGCAGTACTTC. Translated: CASSSLAEGDEQYF.

J is TRBJ2-2 and V is TRBV29-1, with D possibly matching TRBD1 (6 bases). CDR1 SQVTM and CDR2 ANQGSEA come from the germline V gene. The CDR3 runs 12 residues. V was cut by 2 bases and J by 6 bases, with 7 bases left in between. CDR3 sequence (DNA): TGCAGCGTTGAAACAGGGTCCGGGGAGCTGTTTTTT. Its protein is CSVETGSGELFF.